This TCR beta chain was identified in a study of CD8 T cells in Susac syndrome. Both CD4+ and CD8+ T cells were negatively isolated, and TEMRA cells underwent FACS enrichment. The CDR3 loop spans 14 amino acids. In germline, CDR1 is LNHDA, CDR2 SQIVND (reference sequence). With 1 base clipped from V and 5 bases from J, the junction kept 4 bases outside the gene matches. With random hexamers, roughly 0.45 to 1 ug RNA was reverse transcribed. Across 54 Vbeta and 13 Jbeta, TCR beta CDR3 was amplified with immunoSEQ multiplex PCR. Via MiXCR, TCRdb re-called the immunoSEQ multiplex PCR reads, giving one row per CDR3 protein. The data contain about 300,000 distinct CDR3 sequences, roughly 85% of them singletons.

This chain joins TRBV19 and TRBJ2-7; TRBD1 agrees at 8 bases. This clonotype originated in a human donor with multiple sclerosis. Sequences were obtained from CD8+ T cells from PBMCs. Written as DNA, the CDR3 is TGTGCCAGTAGTATAGGACAGGGGATCCACGAGCAGTACTTC. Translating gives CASSIGQGIHEQYF.